Given below is one T cell receptor beta chain in context. Its antigen is not identified. This record comes from a study of beta chain features in type 1 diabetes. Points from the study as a whole: TCRB CDR3s were moderately but significantly shorter in Type 1 diabetes patients in all four CD4+ subsets.

Expressed TCRB transcripts were sequenced, since all the RNA that had been isolated was reverse transcribed. Measured with immunoSEQ multiplex PCR; TCRdb has only the in-frame clones, and not every one. The sample yields a few hundred thousand clones, approximately 15% seen once. CDR1 is GTSNPN and CDR2 is SVGIG in the germline V gene (reference sequence). Trimming removed 5 bases from V and 2 bases from J, with 10 bases in between. The CDR3 runs 13 residues. The sequence derives from a man aged 18 to 29 with type 1 diabetes. V is TRBV30 and J is TRBJ1-5; D call uncertain. Source material: naive CD4+ T cells from blood. In nucleotides, the CDR3 is TGTGCCTGGTCTACAGTAGGCAATCAGCCCCAGCATTTT. Translated: CAWSTVGNQPQHF.